The sequence of this T cell receptor (beta chain) was determined in a study of control samples from healthy donors and cancer patients. This CDR3 spans 13 amino acids. V was trimmed by 8 bases and J by 1 base, leaving 8 bases between them. Germline-derived CDR1 and CDR2 are LNHDA and SQIVND (reference sequence). TCRdb keeps only in-frame clones here, not all; method: immunoSEQ multiplex PCR. The table lists more than 85,000 clones, about four fifths of them singletons. This receptor was obtained from a man between 65 and 85 years old with lung cancer. The chain employs TRBV19 and TRBJ2-2; D unresolved. Sequencing input: PBMCs. CDR3 protein: CASVRLNTGELFF. In DNA form, the CDR3 reads TGTGCCAGTGTAAGGCTGAACACCGGGGAGCTGTTTTTT.